Below are 4 T cell receptor beta chains sequenced from a single sample in a study of human T cells and chemical hapten exposure. From the RACE reads, TCRdb called clonotypes with MiXCR, one entry per CDR3 protein. The table has 180,000 or so distinct CDR3 sequences, 20% to 25% seen once. Indicated time point: patch test 1, 2 weeks after DPC sensitization. The treatment was: therapeutic diphenylcyclopropenone sensitization with weekly scalp DPC. The sequences come from whole blood, collected in connection with sensitization to the hapten diphenylcyclopropenone (DPC). These receptors all stem from a woman between 50 and 59 years old with alopecia areata. Some clones in this sample may be carry-over from other donors' samples.

This clonotype was seen a few times. This chain joins TRBV20-1 and TRBJ1-2; D might be TRBD1 (5 bases). The germline gives CDR1 DFQATT, CDR2 SNEGSKA (reference sequence). CDR3 length: 13 residues. The V and J ends lost 4 bases and 6 bases respectively, with 15 bases between them. The CDR3 bases are TGCAGTGCTAAGATAAGGGGAGCCGATGGCTACACCTTC. Translation gives CSAKIRGADGYTF.

This sequence joins TRBV20-1 and TRBJ2-7; D possibly corresponds to TRBD1 (5 bases). CDR3 length: 13 residues. Germline lookup yields CDR1 DFQATT and CDR2 SNEGSKA (reference sequence). The V gene lost 3 bases and the J gene lost 6 bases, with 15 bases spanning the gap. The DNA of the CDR3 is TGCAGTGCTAGTAAGACAGTCCTCTCCGAGCAGTACTTC. It specifies CSASKTVLSEQYF.

The CDR3 spells CSAMSGGGSYEQYF. The CDR3 region has the DNA TGCAGTGCAATGTCGGGAGGAGGTTCCTACGAGCAGTACTTC. The chain uses TRBV20-1 and TRBJ2-7, with 7 bases aligning to TRBD2. With V trimmed by 6 bases and J by 1 base, 9 bases remained unmatched. The length of the CDR3 is 14 residues. Germline CDR1 DFQATT, CDR2 SNEGSKA (reference sequence).

In this sample, this clonotype turned up a few times. The chain couples TRBV3-1 to TRBJ2-7; 11 bases fit TRBD1. CDR3 length: 15 residues. The V gene end was trimmed by 5 bases and the J gene end by 6 bases; junction bases not matched to a gene: 9. Germline CDR1 reads LGHDT; CDR2 reads YNNKEL (reference sequence). This CDR3 is CASSSPRDRGFEQYF. The DNA of the CDR3 is TGTGCCAGCAGCTCCCCCCGGGACAGGGGGTTCGAGCAGTACTTC.